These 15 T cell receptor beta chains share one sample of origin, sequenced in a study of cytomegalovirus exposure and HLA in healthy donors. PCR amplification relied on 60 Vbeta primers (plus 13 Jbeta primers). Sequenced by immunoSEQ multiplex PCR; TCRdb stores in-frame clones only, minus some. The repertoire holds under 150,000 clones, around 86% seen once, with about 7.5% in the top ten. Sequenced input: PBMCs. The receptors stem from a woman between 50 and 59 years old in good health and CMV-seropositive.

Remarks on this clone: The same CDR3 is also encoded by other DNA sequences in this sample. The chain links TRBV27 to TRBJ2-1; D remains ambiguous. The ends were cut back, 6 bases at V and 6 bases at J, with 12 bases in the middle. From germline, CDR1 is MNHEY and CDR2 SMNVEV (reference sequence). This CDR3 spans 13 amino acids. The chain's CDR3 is CASSPKSVNEQFF. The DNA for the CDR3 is TGTGCCAGCAGCCCCAAGAGCGTCAATGAGCAGTTCTTC.

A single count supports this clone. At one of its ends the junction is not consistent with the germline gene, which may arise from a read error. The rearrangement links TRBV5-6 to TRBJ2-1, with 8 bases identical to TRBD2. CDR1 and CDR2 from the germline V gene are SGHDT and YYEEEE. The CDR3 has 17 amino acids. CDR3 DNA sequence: TGTGCCAGCAGCCCAGAGGATAGCGGGGTTTCCTACAATGGGCAGTTCTTC. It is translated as CASSPEDSGVSYNGQFF. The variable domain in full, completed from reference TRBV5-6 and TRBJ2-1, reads DAGVTQSPTHLIKTRGQQVTLRCSPKSGHDTVSWYQQALGQGPQFIFQYYEEEERQRGNFPDRFSGHQFPNYSSELNVNALLLGDSALYLCASSPEDSGVSYNGQFFGPGTRLTVL.

Here the CDR3 DNA reads TGCAGCGTTGGCCCCGAAACGGGTGGTACAGATACGCAGTATTTT. It specifies CSVGPETGGTDTQYF. The rearrangement uses TRBV29-1 and TRBJ2-3; D unresolved. CDR3 length equals 15 residues. Trimming took 4 bases from V and 3 from J, leaving 17 bases between them. Germline values: CDR1 SQVTM, CDR2 ANQGSEA.

This CDR3 reads CASSPFRETQYF. The DNA of the CDR3 is TGTGCCAGCAGCCCGTTCAGGGAGACCCAGTACTTC. This rearrangement joins TRBV11-2 to TRBJ2-5; D gene uncertain. The germline V gene encodes CDR1 SGHAT and CDR2 FQNNGV. CDR3 length: 12 residues. Between the trimmed V and J ends, which lost 5 bases and 5 bases, there was a span of 9 bases. The complete variable domain, with remaining parts taken from reference TRBV11-2 and TRBJ2-5, reads EAGVAQSPRYKIIEKRQSVAFWCNPISGHATLYWYQQILGQGPKLLIQFQNNGVVDDSQLPKDRFSAERLKGVDSTLKIQPAKLEDSAVYLCASSPFRETQYFGPGTRLLVL.

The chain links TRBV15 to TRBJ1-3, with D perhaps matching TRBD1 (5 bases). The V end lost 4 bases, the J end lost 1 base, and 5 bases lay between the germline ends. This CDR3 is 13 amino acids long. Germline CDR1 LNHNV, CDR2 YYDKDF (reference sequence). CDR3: CATSTGSGNTIYF. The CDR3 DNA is TGTGCCACCAGCACAGGGTCTGGAAACACCATATATTTT.

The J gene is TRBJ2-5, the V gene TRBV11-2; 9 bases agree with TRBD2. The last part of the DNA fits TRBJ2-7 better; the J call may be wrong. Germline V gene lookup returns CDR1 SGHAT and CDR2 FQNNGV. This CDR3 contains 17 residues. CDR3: CASSLGEAGGLSYEQYF. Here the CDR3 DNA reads TGTGCCAGCAGCTTAGGGGAGGCGGGAGGGCTCTCCTACGAGCAGTACTTC.

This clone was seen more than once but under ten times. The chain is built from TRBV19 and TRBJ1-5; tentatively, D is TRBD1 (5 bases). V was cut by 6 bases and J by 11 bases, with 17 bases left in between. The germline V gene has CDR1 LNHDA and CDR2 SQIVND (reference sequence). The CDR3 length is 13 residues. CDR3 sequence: CASRGQAASSQHF. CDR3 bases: TGTGCCAGTAGGGGGCAGGCGGCTTCGTCCCAGCATTTT.

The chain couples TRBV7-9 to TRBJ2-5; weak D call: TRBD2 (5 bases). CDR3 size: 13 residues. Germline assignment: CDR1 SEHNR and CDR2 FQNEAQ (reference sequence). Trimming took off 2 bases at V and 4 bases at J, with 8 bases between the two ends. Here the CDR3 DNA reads TGTGCCAGCAGCTTAACGGCGGGAGAGACCCAGTACTTC. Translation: CASSLTAGETQYF.

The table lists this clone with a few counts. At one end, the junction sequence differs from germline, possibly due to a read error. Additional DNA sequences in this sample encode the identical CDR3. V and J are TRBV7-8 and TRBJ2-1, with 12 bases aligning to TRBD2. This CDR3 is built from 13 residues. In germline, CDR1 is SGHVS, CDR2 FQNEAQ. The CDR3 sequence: CASSLAGGNEQFF. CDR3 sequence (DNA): TGTGCCAGCAGCCTAGCGGGGGGGAATGAGCAGTTCTTC.

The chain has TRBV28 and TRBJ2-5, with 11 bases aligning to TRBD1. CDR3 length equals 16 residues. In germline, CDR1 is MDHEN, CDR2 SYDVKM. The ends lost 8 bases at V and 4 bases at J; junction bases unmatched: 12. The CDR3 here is CASWVAGTGGVETQYF. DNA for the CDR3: TGTGCCAGCTGGGTTGCCGGGACAGGGGGAGTAGAGACCCAGTACTTC. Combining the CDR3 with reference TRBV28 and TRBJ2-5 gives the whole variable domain DVKVTQSSRYLVKRTGEKVFLECVQDMDHENMFWYRQDPGLGLRLIYFSYDVKMKEKGDIPEGYSVSREKKERFSLILESASTNQTSMYLCASWVAGTGGVETQYFGPGTRLLVL.

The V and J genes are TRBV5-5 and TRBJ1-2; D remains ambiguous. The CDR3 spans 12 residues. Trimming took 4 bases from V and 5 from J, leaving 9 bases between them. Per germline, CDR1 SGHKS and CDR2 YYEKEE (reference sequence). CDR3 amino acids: CASSLPSYGYTF. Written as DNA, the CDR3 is TGTGCCAGCAGCCTCCCCTCTTATGGCTACACCTTC.

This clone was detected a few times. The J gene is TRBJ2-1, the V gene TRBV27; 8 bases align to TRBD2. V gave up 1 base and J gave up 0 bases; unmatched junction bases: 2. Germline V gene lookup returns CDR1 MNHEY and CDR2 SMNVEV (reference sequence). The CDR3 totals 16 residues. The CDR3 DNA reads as TGTGCCAGCAGTTTATGGGCGGGGGGCTCCTACAATGAGCAGTTCTTC. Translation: CASSLWAGGSYNEQFF.

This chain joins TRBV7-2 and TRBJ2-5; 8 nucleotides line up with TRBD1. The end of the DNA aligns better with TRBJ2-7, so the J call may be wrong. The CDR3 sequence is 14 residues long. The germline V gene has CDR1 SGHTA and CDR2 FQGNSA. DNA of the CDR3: TGTGCCAGCAGCTTTTCAGGGGGCGGGTACGAGCAGTACTTC. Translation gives CASSFSGGGYEQYF.

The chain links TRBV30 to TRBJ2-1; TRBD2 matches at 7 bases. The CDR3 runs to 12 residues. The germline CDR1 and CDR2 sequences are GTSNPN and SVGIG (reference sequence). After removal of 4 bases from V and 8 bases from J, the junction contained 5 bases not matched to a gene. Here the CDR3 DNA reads TGTGCCTGGAAAGCAGGGAGGGATGAGCAGTTCTTC. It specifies CAWKAGRDEQFF.

The DNA for the CDR3 is TGTGCCAGCTCACCACCCGAGACAGGGTACACCGGGGAGCTGTTTTTT. Its translation is CASSPPETGYTGELFF. The chain recombines TRBV18 with TRBJ2-2; 7 positions agree with TRBD1. The CDR3 consists of 16 residues. CDR1 and CDR2 (germline): KGHSH, LQKENI. Trimming removed 0 bases from V and 3 bases from J; junction bases left unmatched: 4.